This T cell receptor (beta chain) was obtained from a study of post-analysis software for immune sequencing data. Notes on the study in general: The study found significantly lower normalized Chao1 diversity in multiple sclerosis patients than in controls. Higher frequency in patients than in controls was seen for roughly five TRBV segments, with TRBV5-6, TRBV5-1 and TRBV20-1 among them.

V was pared by 4 bases and J by 3 bases, with 16 bases between. CDR3 length: 15 amino acids. The germline CDR1 and CDR2 sequences are SGHRS and YFSETQ. Regarding this clonotype: What it recognizes is unknown.

The library was made from cDNA and included unique molecular identifiers. TCRdb re-called the PCR reads through MiXCR, storing one row per CDR3 protein. Here the sample spans under 900,000 distinct CDR3 sequences, under 70% being singletons. This TCR was sampled from a girl aged 5-17 years with multiple sclerosis. The source material was blood. V gene TRBV5-1 combines with J gene TRBJ2-5; D unclear. CDR3 in amino acids: CASSLMGWQEETQYF. The CDR3 DNA reads as TGCGCCAGCAGCCTAATGGGGTGGCAGGAAGAGACCCAGTACTTC. Full variable domain (outside the CDR3, taken from reference TRBV5-1 and TRBJ2-5): KAGVTQTPRYLIKTRGQQVTLSCSPISGHRSVSWYQQTPGQGLQFLFEYFSETQRNKGNFPGRFSGRQFSNSRSEMNVSTLELGDSALYLCASSLMGWQEETQYFGPGTRLLVL.